This paragraph covers one T cell receptor (beta chain) sequence. Data came from immunoSEQ multiplex PCR; TCRdb stores just in-frame clones and leaves some out. The sample carries tens of thousands of clones, around 91% recorded once. The data originate from a study of blood T cell repertoires in COVID-19. The CDR3 loop spans 15 amino acids. Germline V gene lookup returns CDR1 LGHNA and CDR2 YNFKEQ. Trimming removed 0 bases at V and 5 bases at J, with 11 bases between. The sequence was collected from a man aged 18 to 29 with COVID-19, enrolled during active disease. The chain joins TRBV4-2 to TRBJ1-3; D unresolved. The specimen sequenced was peripheral blood. CDR3 sequence (DNA): TGTGCCAGCAGCCAAGATCCGGGGTTCCGAAACACCATATATTTT. Translated, it gives CASSQDPGFRNTIYF.